Below, 23 T cell receptor beta chains from the same sample are listed, as sequenced in a study of cytomegalovirus exposure and HLA in healthy donors. TCRdb's copy holds only in-frame clones and misses some; the assay was immunoSEQ multiplex PCR. In the table there are about 260,000 clones, around 90% of which are singletons. The sequenced material came from PBMCs. The receptors here all came from a woman in her thirties in good health and CMV-seronegative.

V usage is TRBV5-1 and J usage is TRBJ1-1; D remains ambiguous. Trimming cost V 0 bases and J 0 bases, with 6 bases left between them. The CDR3 length is 14 residues. Germline V lookup: CDR1 SGHRS, CDR2 YFSETQ. The DNA for the CDR3 is TGCGCCAGCAGCTTGGATACAATGAACACTGAAGCTTTCTTT. Its translation: CASSLDTMNTEAFF.

This chain joins TRBV6-6 and TRBJ2-3; either TRBD1 or TRBD2 may fit D (6 bases each). Germline V gene lookup returns CDR1 MNHNY and CDR2 SVGAGI (reference sequence). The CDR3 totals 14 residues. Between the trimmed V and J ends, which lost 2 bases and 7 bases, there was a span of 13 bases. The CDR3 region is CASSYRGESNTQYF. The CDR3 DNA reads as TGTGCCAGCAGTTACAGGGGGGAGAGCAATACGCAGTATTTT.

The rearrangement joins TRBV4-3 to TRBJ2-1, with D perhaps matching TRBD2 (5 bases). CDR1 is LGHNA and CDR2 is YSLEER in the germline V gene. The CDR3 loop spans 15 amino acids. The ends were cut back, 4 bases at V and 1 base at J, with 11 bases in the middle. Here the CDR3 DNA reads TGCGCCAGCAGCCGGACTGCGGAATCCTACAATGAGCAGTTCTTC. This sequence encodes CASSRTAESYNEQFF.

The rearrangement joins TRBV11-2 to TRBJ2-1; D may be TRBD2 (5 bases). The CDR3 consists of 14 residues. V lost 5 bases, J lost 6 bases, and 14 bases lay in between. The germline V gene has CDR1 SGHAT and CDR2 FQNNGV. As DNA, the CDR3 is TGTGCCAGCAGCGGGAGTCACACTGGCAATGAGCAGTTCTTC. It codes for CASSGSHTGNEQFF.

The table lists this clone with many counts. The chain employs TRBV9 and TRBJ2-7; no definite D call. The germline gives CDR1 SGDLS, CDR2 YYNGEE. Trimming shortened V by 3 bases and J by 5 bases, and 15 bases separated the two germline ends. CDR3 size: 14 residues. The DNA of the CDR3 is TGTGCCAGCAGCGCTGGTGCTAGTCCCCACGAGCAGTACTTC. It is translated as CASSAGASPHEQYF.

This chain connects TRBV6-1 to TRBJ1-5, with D unclear. The CDR3 consists of 14 residues. The germline V gene has CDR1 MNHNS and CDR2 SASEGT. The V and J ends lost 6 bases and 4 bases respectively, with 13 bases between them. The CDR3 region has the DNA TGTGCCAGCAGGGCGTTGGGCCAAAATCAGCCCCAGCATTTT. It encodes CASRALGQNQPQHF.

The chain uses TRBV28 and TRBJ1-4, with a weak D call TRBD1 (5 bases). With 4 bases removed from V and 6 bases from J, the gap between germline ends came to 18 bases. This CDR3 region has 16 residues. CDR1 is MDHEN and CDR2 is SYDVKM in the germline V gene. The CDR3 bases are TGTGCCAGCAGTTGGGGACTGCGGGAATTGGATGAAAAACTGTTTTTT. This codes for CASSWGLRELDEKLFF.

This clone was seen more than once but under ten times. The chain recombines TRBV7-6 with TRBJ2-6; no reliable D call. The CDR3 has 14 amino acids. Germline assignment: CDR1 SGHVS and CDR2 FNYEAQ. The V end lost 5 bases, the J end lost 0 bases, and 5 bases lay between the germline ends. CDR3 coding DNA: TGTGCCAGCAGCCCCCTCTCTGGGGCCAACGTCCTGACTTTC. Its translation: CASSPLSGANVLTF.

The V and J genes are TRBV6-5 and TRBJ2-5, with 8 nucleotides matching TRBD2. Germline CDR1 is MNHEY and CDR2 is SVGAGI. The CDR3 has 13 amino acids. Unmatched junction bases numbered 3, after V lost 6 bases and J lost 3 bases. The CDR3 DNA follows: TGTGCCAGCAGCACACTAGCGGAAGAGACCCAGTACTTC. Its translation is CASSTLAEETQYF.

As for this clone: Sequence at one end of the junction differs from germline and may be a read error. The chain combines TRBV6-5 with TRBJ2-4, with D maybe TRBD1 (6 bases). This CDR3 region has 15 residues. Germline CDR1 MNHEY, CDR2 SVGAGI. The DNA for the CDR3 is TGTGCCAGCCGTTATTCACAGGGAGCCAAAAACATTCAGTACTTC. Protein product: CASRYSQGAKNIQYF.

The chain links TRBV2 to TRBJ2-1; 7 bases fit TRBD2. J lost 15 bases, V lost 2 bases, and 19 bases had no gene match. CDR1 and CDR2 (germline): SNHLY, FYNNEI. This CDR3 spans 16 amino acids. DNA of the CDR3: TGTGCCAGCAGTGAATACCCATCGGGAGGACTTGACGTGTGGTTCTTC. Its protein is CASSEYPSGGLDVWFF.

J is TRBJ2-7 and V is TRBV28, with 16 bases identical to TRBD2. Losses at the gene ends were 3 bases for V and 2 bases for J; bases not matched to a gene: 13. From germline, CDR1 is MDHEN and CDR2 SYDVKM. The CDR3 has 20 amino acids. CDR3 amino acids: CASSFWGDPGLAGGPYEQYF. CDR3 coding DNA: TGTGCCAGCAGTTTTTGGGGGGATCCGGGACTAGCGGGAGGGCCCTACGAGCAGTACTTC.

As regards this clone: The same CDR3 also results from other DNA sequences found in this sample. The rearrangement uses TRBV7-9 and TRBJ2-7; the match to TRBD1 covers 7 bases. With V trimmed by 5 bases and J by 3 bases, 7 bases remained unmatched. From germline, CDR1 is SEHNR and CDR2 FQNEAQ (reference sequence). The CDR3 spans 14 residues. For the CDR3, the DNA is TGTGCCAGCAGCCCCCCGGGACAGCTCTACGAGCAGTACTTC. Encoded protein: CASSPPGQLYEQYF.

This chain links TRBV5-1 with TRBJ1-2; D gene uncertain. The CDR3 sequence is 12 residues long. CDR1 and CDR2 (germline): SGHRS, YFSETQ. V was shortened by 0 bases and J by 10 bases, with 10 bases between the two germline ends. CDR3: CASSLGGLDYTF. In DNA form, the CDR3 reads TGCGCCAGCAGCTTGGGTGGATTAGACTACACCTTC.

The V gene is TRBV10-2, the J gene TRBJ2-3; D remains unclear. CDR1 WSHSY and CDR2 SAAADI come from the germline V gene. V lost 6 bases and J lost 0, with 7 bases in between. This CDR3 region has 13 residues. CDR3 nucleotide sequence: TGCGCCAGCAGCGGTCCGAGCACAGATACGCAGTATTTT. Translating it yields CASSGPSTDTQYF.

The chain uses TRBV4-3 and TRBJ2-1; D unresolved. In germline, CDR1 is LGHNA, CDR2 YSLEER. The CDR3 totals 19 residues. The ends were cut back, 0 bases at V and 5 bases at J, with 23 bases in the middle. The CDR3, as DNA: TGCGCCAGCAGCCAAGATCTTTTTTCTCTAGTAAGGAAGGACAATGAGCAGTTCTTC. Translation: CASSQDLFSLVRKDNEQFF.

The chain recombines TRBV5-4 with TRBJ2-2, with 8 bases aligning to TRBD1. Germline CDR1 reads SGHNT; CDR2 reads YYREEE (reference sequence). Unmatched junction bases numbered 7, after V lost 4 bases and J lost 2 bases. The CDR3 covers 16 residues. CDR3 coding DNA: TGTGCCAGCAGCCCCGGGACAGGCTCTAACACCGGGGAGCTGTTTTTT. It is translated as CASSPGTGSNTGELFF.

The chain couples TRBV27 to TRBJ2-1, with unresolved D. Germline V gene sequence: CDR1 MNHEY, CDR2 SMNVEV (reference sequence). Trimming pared 7 bases from V and 5 bases from J, leaving 15 bases between. The CDR3 consists of 14 residues. CDR3 in DNA: TGTGCCAGCACGATGGGCGGACCGAACAATGAGCAGTTCTTC. As protein: CASTMGGPNNEQFF.

The chain joins TRBV4-1 to TRBJ1-4; D is uncertain. With 1 base removed from V and 0 bases from J, the gap between germline ends came to 21 bases. This CDR3 is built from 20 residues. Germline CDR1 is MGHRA and CDR2 is YSYEKL. CDR3: CASSQVWQERVVATNEKLFF. The CDR3 DNA reads TGCGCCAGCAGCCAAGTTTGGCAAGAAAGGGTCGTTGCAACTAATGAAAAACTGTTTTTT.

V gene TRBV5-6 combines with J gene TRBJ2-3; D remains unclear. Trimming removed 2 bases from V and 5 bases from J, with 18 bases in between. The CDR3 runs 16 residues. Looked up from germline, CDR1 is SGHDT and CDR2 is YYEEEE. The CDR3 loop reads CASSFQGYTAQDTQYF. CDR3 DNA: TGTGCCAGCAGCTTTCAAGGTTACACGGCCCAAGATACGCAGTATTTT.

This chain joins TRBV19 and TRBJ2-7; 8 bases line up with TRBD1. The CDR3 has 16 amino acids. Per germline, CDR1 LNHDA and CDR2 SQIVND (reference sequence). V lost 5 bases, J lost 2 bases, and 11 bases stayed unmatched. The CDR3 reads CASSPAAQGAPYEQYF. The CDR3 DNA is TGTGCCAGTAGTCCGGCGGCTCAGGGGGCGCCCTACGAGCAGTACTTC.

This chain uses TRBV2 with TRBJ2-7; 10 bases are shared with TRBD1. The junction had 7 bases not matched to a gene; V was cut back by 7 bases and J by 4 bases. The CDR3 totals 14 residues. The germline V gene has CDR1 SNHLY and CDR2 FYNNEI. The CDR3 DNA reads TGTGCCAGCACCGGGACAGGGGAAAATTACGAGCAGTACTTC. Translating gives CASTGTGENYEQYF.

This rearrangement joins TRBV7-2 to TRBJ2-4, with a weak D call TRBD1 (6 bases). The germline V gene has CDR1 SGHTA and CDR2 FQGNSA. Deletions cut 3 bases from V and 1 base from J, with 7 bases between. The CDR3 sequence is 14 residues long. As DNA, the CDR3 is TGTGCCAGCAGCTTTGACAGGGCCAAAAACATTCAGTACTTC. Amino acid sequence: CASSFDRAKNIQYF.